A single sample gave rise to the 25 T cell receptor beta chains below, sequenced in a study of cytomegalovirus exposure and HLA in healthy donors. PCR involved 60 Vbeta and 13 Jbeta primers. Sequencing was performed with immunoSEQ multiplex PCR; in TCRdb, only in-frame clones are kept and a portion is missing. Seen here are some 99,000 clones, less than 85% observed once, and the top ten hold less than 2%. The source material was PBMCs. The receptors originated from a male donor in good health and CMV-seronegative.

The J gene is TRBJ2-5, the V gene TRBV7-8; 9 nucleotides line up with TRBD1. After removal of 5 bases from V and 3 bases from J, the junction contained 7 bases not matched to a gene. The CDR3 runs to 15 residues. Germline V gene lookup returns CDR1 SGHVS and CDR2 FQNEAQ. The DNA of the CDR3 is TGTGCCAGCAGCCGATGGACAGGGGCAGAAGAGACCCAGTACTTC. This gives the protein CASSRWTGAEETQYF.

The V and J genes are TRBV5-4 and TRBJ1-4; maybe TRBD1 (5 bases). The germline gives CDR1 SGHNT, CDR2 YYREEE (reference sequence). Trimming shortened V by 1 base and J by 7 bases, and 14 bases separated the two germline ends. The CDR3 is 15 amino acids. The CDR3: CASSLRQGGSEKLFF. Here the CDR3 DNA reads TGTGCCAGCAGCTTGCGGCAGGGCGGGAGTGAAAAACTGTTTTTT.

This chain links TRBV4-2 with TRBJ1-1; no definite D call. V lost 3 bases, J lost 1 base, and 9 bases lay in between. The CDR3 consists of 14 residues. Germline V gives CDR1 LGHNA, CDR2 YNFKEQ. The CDR3 loop reads CASSHLRRNTEAFF. The CDR3 DNA follows: TGTGCCAGCAGCCACCTACGGAGGAACACTGAAGCTTTCTTT.

The chain uses TRBV6-1 and TRBJ2-5; D is undetermined. Per germline, CDR1 MNHNS and CDR2 SASEGT. This CDR3 has 12 residues. With 3 bases removed from V and 7 bases from J, the gap between germline ends came to 9 bases. The CDR3 bases are TGTGCCAGCAGTGAGGTTACTCGGACCCAGTACTTC. Residues: CASSEVTRTQYF.

The chain recombines TRBV28 with TRBJ1-2; unclear D gene. Germline values: CDR1 MDHEN, CDR2 SYDVKM. With 6 bases removed from V and 3 bases from J, the gap between germline ends came to 11 bases. The CDR3 sequence is 13 residues long. The CDR3 is CASREQSDYGYTF. The CDR3 DNA is TGTGCCAGCAGGGAGCAGTCGGACTATGGCTACACCTTC.

The chain carries TRBV29-1 and TRBJ1-1; 8 nucleotides match TRBD1. The ends lost 5 bases at V and 5 bases at J; junction bases unmatched: 10. This CDR3 has 14 residues. The germline V gene encodes CDR1 SQVTM and CDR2 ANQGSEA. The CDR3 nucleotides read TGCAGCGTTCACATGCAGGGGGCTGAGACTGAAGCTTTCTTT. Translated: CSVHMQGAETEAFF.

This chain connects TRBV7-9 to TRBJ1-1; D unresolved. Germline CDR1 is SEHNR and CDR2 is FQNEAQ (reference sequence). Trimming removed 1 base at V and 2 bases at J, with 8 bases between. The CDR3 runs to 14 residues. Here the CDR3 reads CASSLVGINTEAFF. The CDR3, as DNA: TGTGCCAGCAGCTTAGTCGGGATAAACACTGAAGCTTTCTTT. The complete variable domain, with remaining parts taken from reference TRBV7-9 and TRBJ1-1, reads DTGVSQNPRHKITKRGQNVTFRCDPISEHNRLYWYRQTLGQGPEFLTYFQNEAQLEKSRLLSDRFSAERPKGSFSTLEIQRTEQGDSAMYLCASSLVGINTEAFFGQGTRLTVV.

The chain combines TRBV9 with TRBJ2-3, with TRBD2 matching over 11 bases. V was clipped by 3 bases and J by 1 base; unmatched bases: 7. This CDR3 has 17 amino acids. Germline V gives CDR1 SGDLS, CDR2 YYNGEE. CDR3 in amino acids: CASSARGTSGRTDTQYF. As DNA, the CDR3 is TGTGCCAGCAGCGCTCGGGGGACTAGCGGACGCACAGATACGCAGTATTTT. The whole variable domain, remainder taken from reference TRBV9 and TRBJ2-3, is DSGVTQTPKHLITATGQRVTLRCSPRSGDLSVYWYQQSLDQGLQFLIQYYNGEERAKGNILERFSAQQFPDLHSELNLSSLELGDSALYFCASSARGTSGRTDTQYFGPGTRLTVL.

The chain links TRBV13 to TRBJ1-4; 9 bases are a match to TRBD1. The CDR3 consists of 14 residues. The J segment lost 8 bases and the V segment lost 5 bases, leaving 6 bases of the junction unmatched. The germline gives CDR1 PRHDT, CDR2 FYEKMQ (reference sequence). CDR3 nucleotide sequence: TGTGCCAGCAGCCCGGGACAGGGCGGCGAAAAACTGTTTTTT. This codes for CASSPGQGGEKLFF.

The chain combines TRBV7-6 with TRBJ2-7; perhaps TRBD2 as D (6 bases). Germline V gene data show CDR1 as SGHVS and CDR2 as FNYEAQ. The V gene lost 0 bases and the J gene lost 4 bases, with 7 bases spanning the gap. The CDR3 runs to 13 residues. CDR3 residues: CASSLAAGYEQYF. The CDR3 region has the DNA TGTGCCAGCAGCTTAGCTGCGGGGTACGAGCAGTACTTC.

This chain links TRBV28 with TRBJ1-2; D is possibly TRBD1 (5 bases). Trimming removed 6 bases from V and 2 bases from J, with 19 bases in between. The germline V gene has CDR1 MDHEN and CDR2 SYDVKM. CDR3 size: 16 residues. The CDR3 nucleotides are TGTGCCAGCAGCCCCGGCGGGGGAGGGAGGAACTATGGCTACACCTTC. It encodes CASSPGGGGRNYGYTF.

The V and J genes are TRBV21-1 and TRBJ1-4; the table calls TRBD1, which could not be checked here. TRBV21-1 is reported as a pseudogene. CDR3 length equals 15 residues. The CDR3 region has the DNA TGTGCCAGCAGCATGCGGGACAGGGAGGATGAAAAACTGTTTTTT. It translates to CASSMRDREDEKLFF.

This clone was seen once. The rearrangement links TRBV19 to TRBJ1-5, with TRBD1 identical over 7 bases. This CDR3 comprises 14 residues. The germline CDR1 and CDR2 sequences are LNHDA and SQIVND (reference sequence). V lost 4 bases and J lost 5; bases outside the gene matches: 5. CDR3 nucleotide sequence: TGTGCCAGTAGTACCGGGACAGTAGATCAGCCCCAGCATTTT. It encodes CASSTGTVDQPQHF.

This sequence joins TRBV19 and TRBJ1-2; 7 nucleotides agree with TRBD1. Germline CDR1 LNHDA, CDR2 SQIVND (reference sequence). There are 12 residues in the CDR3. The V gene end was trimmed by 5 bases and the J gene end by 8 bases; junction bases not matched to a gene: 5. In nucleotides, the CDR3 is TGTGCCAGTAGTGACAGGGATGGGGGCTACACCTTC. Translating gives CASSDRDGGYTF.

The rearrangement joins TRBV6-6 to TRBJ1-5, with D uncertain. Germline V CDR1 and CDR2: MNHNY, SVGAGI (reference sequence). CDR3 length: 14 amino acids. Trimming removed 5 bases at V and 1 base at J, with 9 bases between. The CDR3 sequence is CASSRGASNQPQHF. The CDR3 nucleotides are TGTGCCAGCAGTCGAGGAGCGAGCAATCAGCCCCAGCATTTT.

This sequence joins TRBV15 and TRBJ2-7, with D unresolved. Germline CDR1 reads LNHNV; CDR2 reads YYDKDF (reference sequence). This CDR3 is 14 amino acids long. The V gene lost 3 bases and the J gene lost 5 bases, with 14 bases spanning the gap. DNA of the CDR3: TGTGCCACCAGCAGTTCCCCAGGTCTCAACGAGCAGTACTTC. As protein: CATSSSPGLNEQYF.

This clone was observed a handful of times. The chain employs TRBV6-6 and TRBJ2-2; 8 nucleotides agree with TRBD2. Trimming cost V 6 bases and J 4 bases; bases outside gene matches: 7. The CDR3 has 15 residues. CDR1 MNHNY and CDR2 SVGAGI come from the germline V gene (reference sequence). CDR3 coding DNA: TGTGCCAGCAGACGGAGCGGGAGTGTCACCGGGGAGCTGTTTTTT. Amino acids: CASRRSGSVTGELFF.

The chain employs TRBV6-5 and TRBJ2-3; a possible D gene is TRBD2 (5 bases). V was pared by 5 bases and J by 3 bases, with 12 bases between. Germline CDR1 is MNHEY and CDR2 is SVGAGI. The CDR3 extends over 14 amino acids. The CDR3 sequence: CASSEGWRTDTQYF. DNA of the CDR3: TGTGCCAGCAGTGAGGGTTGGAGGACAGATACGCAGTATTTT.

The chain couples TRBV28 to TRBJ1-2; D gene ambiguous. CDR1 is MDHEN and CDR2 is SYDVKM in the germline V gene. The CDR3 length is 13 residues. The V gene lost 2 bases and the J gene lost 7 bases, with 11 bases spanning the gap. The CDR3 DNA reads TGTGCCAGCAGTTTAAGCGGCGTAAGTGGCTACACCTTC. As protein: CASSLSGVSGYTF.

This clone was picked up a small number of times. The rearrangement joins TRBV7-2 to TRBJ2-3; a possible D gene is TRBD2 (5 bases). This CDR3 contains 16 residues. Deletions cut 1 base from V and 0 bases from J, with 11 bases between. In germline, CDR1 is SGHTA, CDR2 FQGNSA. CDR3 residues: CASSLGVTTSTDTQYF. Written as DNA, the CDR3 is TGTGCCAGCAGCTTAGGAGTGACTACTAGCACAGATACGCAGTATTTT.

The V gene is TRBV28, the J gene TRBJ2-3; TRBD2 matches 8 bases. Germline V CDR1 and CDR2: MDHEN, SYDVKM. The CDR3 covers 15 residues. Losses at the gene ends were 4 bases for V and 4 bases for J; bases not matched to a gene: 7. The CDR3 spells CASSSTGGGPDTQYF. CDR3 coding DNA: TGTGCCAGCAGTTCGACGGGAGGGGGGCCAGATACGCAGTATTTT. The full variable domain, its missing parts supplied by reference TRBV28 and TRBJ2-3, is DVKVTQSSRYLVKRTGEKVFLECVQDMDHENMFWYRQDPGLGLRLIYFSYDVKMKEKGDIPEGYSVSREKKERFSLILESASTNQTSMYLCASSSTGGGPDTQYFGPGTRLTVL.

The V gene is TRBV5-1, the J gene TRBJ2-5, with a tentative D call TRBD2 (7 bases). The assigned J gene may be wrong: the sequence end matches TRBJ2-7 better. The CDR3 contains 14 residues. CDR1 is SGHRS, CDR2 YFSETQ, per germline. Here the CDR3 DNA reads TGCGCCAGCAGCTTGGCCGGGGGGCCCTACGAGCAGTACTTC. Residues: CASSLAGGPYEQYF.

V gene TRBV28 combines with J gene TRBJ2-7, with D unclear. From germline, CDR1 is MDHEN and CDR2 SYDVKM. The CDR3 runs 15 residues. Trimming cost V 6 bases and J 2 bases, with 17 bases left between them. CDR3 DNA sequence: TGTGCCAGCAGATACGATGTGGGCGTCACCTACGAGCAGTACTTC. This sequence encodes CASRYDVGVTYEQYF.

The chain joins TRBV11-2 to TRBJ2-7; 11 bases line up with TRBD2. Germline CDR1 reads SGHAT; CDR2 reads FQNNGV. This CDR3 comprises 14 residues. J gave up 2 bases and V 5 bases, and 2 bases lay outside the gene matches. The CDR3 is CASSPSGRTYEQYF. The CDR3 nucleotides read TGTGCCAGCAGCCCTAGCGGGAGGACCTACGAGCAGTACTTC.

The V and J genes are TRBV30 and TRBJ2-7; 9 bases match TRBD1. Germline V CDR1 and CDR2: GTSNPN, SVGIG (reference sequence). The CDR3 runs to 15 residues. Trimming at V came to 3 bases and at J to 7 bases, leaving 13 bases not matched to a gene. The DNA for the CDR3 is TGTGCCTGGAGGGCGGACAGGGGCTCCCCGTGGGAGCAGTACTTC. It codes for CAWRADRGSPWEQYF.